This is a list of T cell receptor beta chains from one sample in a study of cytotoxic CD8 clonotypes in ibrutinib-treated CLL. Profiled with immunoSEQ multiplex PCR; TCRdb holds only in-frame clones, not every one. The repertoire has hundreds of thousands of clones, 70% of them found once; the top ten carry about 16%. The source was PBMCs, collected after 24 months of ibrutinib treatment. These receptors were taken from a human donor with chronic lymphocytic leukemia. Each CDR3 is given with its conserved first and last residue. Fields, in order: V gene, J gene, D gene, clone size, CDR3 DNA, CDR3 protein. D genes are given only for firm matches. Clone size appears in some rows only: once, few, many, or a class for an expanded clone.

>TRBV28|TRBJ1-4|TRBD1|NA
TGTGCCAGCAGTCCTAATCCGGGACAGGCAAATGAAAAACTGTTTTTT
CASSPNPGQANEKLFF
>TRBV7-2|TRBJ2-2|NA|NA
TGTGCCAGCAGCTTTATTCTCACCGGGGAGCTGTTTTTT
CASSFILTGELFF
>TRBV7-9|TRBJ2-7|NA|NA
TGTGCCAGCAGCCCCCCATACTCAGGGGCCTACGAGCAGTACTTC
CASSPPYSGAYEQYF
>TRBV5-1|TRBJ2-6|NA|few
TGCGCCAGCAGCTTTGCGGCTGGGGCCAACGTCCTGACTTTC
CASSFAAGANVLTF
>TRBV6-6|TRBJ2-3|TRBD2|NA
TGTGCCATTGAGCGGGAGGGCCTGGGGGATACGCAGTATTTT
CAIEREGLGDTQYF
>TRBV6-5|TRBJ2-5|TRBD1|NA
TGTGCCAGCAGTTACTCTCGAAAGGGGGCGGAGGAGACCCAGTACTTC
CASSYSRKGAEETQYF
>TRBV11-2|TRBJ2-1|NA|once
TGTGCCAGCAGCTTATTGGGTGATGAGCAGTTCTTC
CASSLLGDEQFF
>TRBV27|TRBJ2-1|NA|NA
TGTGCCAGCAGTTTTTCGGGGGTGGGTGAGCAGTTCTTC
CASSFSGVGEQFF
>TRBV5-1|TRBJ2-7|TRBD2|NA
TGCGCCAGCAGCTTGGCTCCTAGCGGCCCCTACGAGCAGTACTTC
CASSLAPSGPYEQYF
>TRBV15|TRBJ2-2|NA|NA
TGTGCCACCAGCCCCAAGGGGAAAGCCAGCGGGGAGCTGTTTTTT
CATSPKGKASGELFF
>TRBV2|TRBJ2-7|TRBD1|few
TGTGCCAGCAGTGGGGGACAGGGGGGCGTCTACGAGCAGTACTTC
CASSGGQGGVYEQYF
>TRBV5-6|TRBJ2-3|TRBD2|NA
TGTGCCAGCAGCAACCAGGGAGGGAACCCAGATACGCAGTATTTT
CASSNQGGNPDTQYF
>TRBV20-1|TRBJ2-1|NA|NA
TGCAGTGCTACTAGCTCCGGTGAGCAGTTCTTC
CSATSSGEQFF
>TRBV9|TRBJ2-6|TRBD2|NA
TGTGCCAGCAGCGGCCTAGGGCCGGGAGGCTCTGGGGCCAACGTCCTGACTTTC
CASSGLGPGGSGANVLTF
>TRBV27|TRBJ2-1|NA|NA
TGTGCCAGCAGCTCCGATTTATGGGGCGAGCAGTTCTTC
CASSSDLWGEQFF
>TRBV6-1|TRBJ2-4|NA|NA
TGTGCCAGCAGTGAAGCGTTGGTGACAAGCCTAGCCAAAAACATTCAGTACTTC
CASSEALVTSLAKNIQYF
>TRBV30|TRBJ2-1|TRBD2|NA
TGTGCCTGGACAGGACTAGCGGGAGACAATGAGCAGTTCTTC
CAWTGLAGDNEQFF
>TRBV7-8|TRBJ1-5|NA|few
TGTGCCAGCAGCTTGCTTGGAGGGAATCAGCCCCAGCATTTT
CASSLLGGNQPQHF
>TRBV18|TRBJ1-1|NA|few
TGTGCCAGCTCACCAAGCCCCGCGGGGACTGAAGCTTTCTTT
CASSPSPAGTEAFF
>TRBV11-2|TRBJ1-5|TRBD1|NA
TGTGCCAGCGCCCAGGGACAGAAAATTAGCAATCAGCCCCAGCATTTT
CASAQGQKISNQPQHF
>TRBV9|TRBJ2-7|TRBD2|NA
TGTGCCAGCAGCGTAGGAGGTAGCGGGAGGACCTACGAGCAGTACTTC
CASSVGGSGRTYEQYF
>TRBV6-6|TRBJ2-3|NA|NA
TGTGCCAGCACGTCCACAGATACGCAGTATTTT
CASTSTDTQYF
>TRBV30|TRBJ2-2|NA|NA
TGTGCCTGGAGTCCGATTACAGGGATCGGGGAGCTGTTTTTT
CAWSPITGIGELFF
>TRBV9|TRBJ2-5|NA|NA
TGTGCCAGCAGCGCGTCCGCGGCGGGGGAGACCCAGTACTTC
CASSASAAGETQYF
>TRBV9|TRBJ2-1|NA|NA
TGTGCCAGCAGCGACGACGACGAGCAGTTCTTC
CASSDDDEQFF
>TRBV6-1|TRBJ2-1|TRBD2|few
TGTGCCAGCAGTGCGGTGGATTGGACTAGCGCTATCAATGAGCAGTTCTTC
CASSAVDWTSAINEQFF
>TRBV7-9|TRBJ1-1|NA|few
TGTGCCAGCAGCCCCCGTTCCAGCGGAGGCACTGAAGCTTTCTTT
CASSPRSSGGTEAFF
>TRBV7-3|TRBJ2-2|TRBD2|NA
TGTGCCAGCAGCCCCCGCGGTGGCGGGAGTCTCGGGGAGCTGTTTTTT
CASSPRGGGSLGELFF
>TRBV6-5|TRBJ2-7|TRBD2|few
TGTGCCAGCAGTTACCTGGCGGGGGGAGAGCAGTACTTC
CASSYLAGGEQYF
>TRBV7-9|TRBJ1-1|NA|NA
TGTGCCAGCAGCTTACCTCCTTACGGCACTGAAGCTTTCTTT
CASSLPPYGTEAFF
>TRBV28|TRBJ2-6|NA|NA
TGTGCCAGCAGGGGTGGGGCCAACGTCCTGACTTTC
CASRGGANVLTF
>TRBV7-2|TRBJ2-7|TRBD2|NA
TGTGCCAGCAGACCTTCTAGCGGGAACGAGCAGTACTTC
CASRPSSGNEQYF
>TRBV28|TRBJ2-7|NA|NA
TGTGCCAGCAGACTAGCCCCCTACGAGCAGTACTTC
CASRLAPYEQYF
>TRBV6-5|TRBJ2-7|NA|NA
TGTGCCAGCAGTCCCCACAGGAGGCTTTCCTACGAGCAGTACTTC
CASSPHRRLSYEQYF
>TRBV28|TRBJ1-1|TRBD1|NA
TGTGCCAGCAAGACAGCACAGGGGAGCACTGAAGCTTTCTTT
CASKTAQGSTEAFF
>TRBV5-1|TRBJ1-5|NA|NA
TGCGCCAGCAGCTTGGAAGGGTTCAATCAGCCCCAGCATTTT
CASSLEGFNQPQHF
>TRBV19|TRBJ2-1|TRBD2|NA
TGTGCCAGTAGTACACTAGCGGTGGATGAGCAGTTCTTC
CASSTLAVDEQFF
>TRBV2|TRBJ1-2|TRBD1|NA
TGTGCCAGCAGTGAACCTCCGGGACAGAGCAACTATGGCTACACCTTC
CASSEPPGQSNYGYTF
>TRBV6-5|TRBJ2-3|TRBD2|NA
TGTGCCAGCAGTAGCGAGACTAGCGGGAGGGATACGCAGTATTTT
CASSSETSGRDTQYF
>TRBV7-8|TRBJ2-7|TRBD2|NA
TGTGCCAGCAGCTTACTAGCGGGAGCCCGTGACTACGAGCAGTACTTC
CASSLLAGARDYEQYF
>TRBV28|TRBJ2-1|TRBD1|once
TGTGCCAGCAGTTCGACAGGGGGCCGGAATGAGCAGTTCTTC
CASSSTGGRNEQFF
>TRBV27|TRBJ2-1|NA|NA
TGTGCCAGCAGTCTTTTAGCCCGCAATGAGCAGTTCTTC
CASSLLARNEQFF
>TRBV12-5|TRBJ1-1|TRBD1|NA
TGTGCTAGCCTGCAGGGGGGGGACACTGAAGCTTTCTTT
CASLQGGDTEAFF
>TRBV29-1|TRBJ1-2|TRBD1|NA
TGCAGCGCCGGGGACAGCCCCAACTATGGCTACACCTTC
CSAGDSPNYGYTF
>TRBV6-6|TRBJ2-1|NA|NA
TGTGCCAGCAGGGTAGATAACAATGAGCAGTTCTTC
CASRVDNNEQFF
>TRBV15|TRBJ2-1|TRBD1|NA
TGTGCCACCAGCGACGGGACAGGTTCTTCCGAGGGTGAGCAGTTCTTC
CATSDGTGSSEGEQFF
>TRBV7-2|TRBJ2-7|NA|NA
TGTGCCAGCAGCTCCCAGGGGACCCAGGGAGAGCAGTACTTC
CASSSQGTQGEQYF
>TRBV5-1|TRBJ2-3|TRBD2|few
TGCGCCAGCGGGACTAGCGGGAGGGGTGCAGATACGCAGTATTTT
CASGTSGRGADTQYF
>TRBV5-1|TRBJ2-7|TRBD2|NA
TGCGCCAGCTCAACCGGGGGGGCGACCGAGCAGTACTTC
CASSTGGATEQYF
>TRBV25-1|TRBJ1-4|NA|NA
TGTGCCAGCAGTGAAATCCTCCGCGGCGAAAAACTGTTTTTT
CASSEILRGEKLFF
>TRBV27|TRBJ2-5|NA|NA
TGTGCCAGCAGTTTATCGCGGGTCCTGAGGGAGACCCAGTACTTC
CASSLSRVLRETQYF
>TRBV2|TRBJ2-7|TRBD2|NA
TGTGCCAGCAGTGACCTAGCGGGACATAACGAGCAGTACTTC
CASSDLAGHNEQYF
>TRBV30|TRBJ2-1|NA|NA
TGTGCCTGGAGTGTGGAGGCGTCTTACAATGAGCAGTTCTTC
CAWSVEASYNEQFF
>TRBV29-1|TRBJ2-7|NA|few
TGCAGCGGCGGGACGGTATCCTACGAGCAGTACTTC
CSGGTVSYEQYF
>TRBV29-1|TRBJ1-2|TRBD1|NA
TGCAGCGTTGGACGGACAGGGGGCCATGGCTACACCTTC
CSVGRTGGHGYTF
>TRBV28|TRBJ1-2|NA|few
TGTGCCAGCAACACCCCCCGGGGGTACTCCTATGGCTACACCTTC
CASNTPRGYSYGYTF
>TRBV6-5|TRBJ1-3|NA|NA
TGTGCCAGCAGTTTCGGAAACACCATATATTTT
CASSFGNTIYF
>TRBV30|TRBJ1-5|NA|few
TGTGCCTGGAGTGTACTGGTCAGAAGCAATCAGCCCCAGCATTTT
CAWSVLVRSNQPQHF
>TRBV2|TRBJ1-1|NA|NA
TGTGCCAGCAGTACGGAAGGGGGGGTCACTGAAGCTTTCTTT
CASSTEGGVTEAFF
>TRBV6-5|TRBJ2-5|TRBD2|NA
TGTGCCAGCAGTTATCGGGGGGTATGGGAGACCCAGTACTTC
CASSYRGVWETQYF